The clone carrying this T cell receptor beta chain showed up just once. The data originate from a study of blood T cell repertoires in COVID-19. Whole-study context: Samples representing acute and convalescent COVID-19 were sourced from the United States, Italy and Spain. The cDNA or gDNA used as material had been derived from T cells, B-cell-depleted T cells, or PBMCs.

Original analysis: Using reference gene primer amplification, nucleated cell counts were estimated. Profiled with immunoSEQ multiplex PCR; TCRdb holds only in-frame clones, not every one. V, J and clone size were drawn from that table, and D and trimming were deduced from the DNA. Found here are a few hundred thousand clones, approximately 81% of them singletons; the top ten hold approximately 3.6%. Germline CDR1 reads LGHNT; CDR2 reads FRNRAP. The CDR3 is 14 residues long. V was clipped by 3 bases and J by 1 base, with 9 bases between them. Sequencing used peripheral blood. This TCR derives from a woman under 30 with acute or convalescent COVID-19. This chain connects TRBV12-5 to TRBJ1-1; tentative D call: TRBD1 (6 bases). The chain's CDR3 is CASGFGTPNTEAFF. DNA for the CDR3: TGTGCTAGTGGTTTCGGGACACCGAACACTGAAGCTTTCTTT.